Reported below is one T cell receptor (beta chain). Its cognate antigen has yet to be identified. Per-base quality was not reported, and no clone a single base away is much larger than it. This sample is part of a study of T cells in Graves' hyperthyroidism and ophthalmopathy (dated by TCRdb to between 2018 and 2020). Broadly, across the study: Peripheral blood samples were taken at initial diagnosis, before any treatment was given. A discovery cohort of around 98 patients, 43 with Graves' ophthalmopathy and 57 with stable Graves' hyperthyroidism, was used to find distinguishing TCR V-J signatures. Whether ophthalmopathy could be predicted prospectively was tested in an independent validation cohort made up of 18 to 20 hyperthyroidism patients plus 17 patients who later progressed to ophthalmopathy. The roughly 94 discovery patients were randomly split 7:3 into training and test sets. The study also compared thyroid tissue and blood T-cell repertoires from about six Graves' hyperthyroidism patients. Following sampling, methimazole starting at 30 mg daily was given to hyperthyroidism patients, and high-dose intravenous methylprednisolone was given to ophthalmopathy patients. TCR Vbeta CDR3 sequencing of approximately 140 peripheral blood samples (approximately 44 ophthalmopathy, roughly 74 hyperthyroidism and some 17 progressor patients) is reported in the paper.

General findings and caveats noted by the study authors: A model built on a 13 V-J signature distinguished ophthalmopathy from stable hyperthyroidism, reaching over 85% sensitivity and 81% to 83% specificity in cross-validation and 80%/75% in testing. Most expanded thyroid clonotypes (frequency above 0.001) were also found in blood, which suggests that blood repertoires may mirror thyroid immune responses. No statistical method was used to fix the sample size in advance, and group allocation was not hidden from the investigators. In validation, progression to ophthalmopathy was predicted by the model with almost 71% sensitivity and just over 72% specificity, a median of approximately 6.5 months before onset.

TCR beta CDR3 regions were amplified from RNA transcripts. A first-round RT-PCR of the TCR CDR3 used the HTBI primer set with the Qiagen OneStep RT-PCR kit. The libraries were constructed in a second round of multiplex PCR and then size-selected and purified. Libraries were sequenced paired-end with 100 bp reads on an Illumina HiSeq2000. Per the original workflow: SOAPnuke was used to process the raw data, with reads discarded if the reads contained adapters or uncalled bases, had a mean Phred below 15, or lacked an exact constant-primer or identifier match. High-quality paired reads were merged with COPE v1.2.5, and unique nucleotide sequences were defined as clonotypes. MiTCR v1.1 was used to align clonotypes to the IMGT TRBV, TRBD and TRBJ reference segments. Only V-J combinations with frequency above 0.0001, covering 99% to 99.2% of repertoires, were analysed. The TCS score was defined as the ratio of F50 (clonal expansion) to E x V (chaos), calculated using BLOSUM62-based TCRdist between CDR3 peptides within each V-J. Welch's t-statistics and random forest reduced around 520 V-J features to under 15, which were used in a naive Bayes classifier (R e1071). TCRdb's own reprocessing of the public reads used fastp at Q25 and MiXCR and kept productive beta chains. Duplicate CDR3 protein sequences are folded into a single record with the most common DNA and genes. The V and J calls and clone size come from TCRdb's table, not from the authors' own analysis. This sample is represented by fewer than 500,000 distinct CDR3 sequences; about 14% of them were singletons. The ten largest clones add up to 13% of the sample.

In the ophthalmopathy patients, disease was moderately to severely active, with a Clinical Activity Score of 3 or more, a NOSPECS grade of 4 or more, and a duration of less than 3 months. Patients with uncontrolled infections, other autoimmune diseases, pregnancy or lactation were excluded. Diagnoses relied on clinical symptoms, serum thyroxine and TRAb, thyroid ultrasound and orbital computed tomography. Ficoll-Paque density gradient centrifugation was used to isolate PBMCs from 10 ml of fresh peripheral blood. Total RNA was extracted with Trizol reagent, and quality was checked on an Agilent 2100 Bioanalyzer. Taken from the germline V gene, the CDR1 and CDR2 loops are SQVTM and ANQGSEA. The cysteine opens and the phenylalanine closes a CDR3 of 15 amino acids. The DNA shown is the 45-base CDR3, in frame from base 1. Here V drops 1 base and J drops 4 bases, and the junction holds 7 bases not matched to any gene.

The sequence derives from a man aged 18 to 30 with Graves' ophthalmopathy. The sample consisted of blood. The rearranged chain carries TRBV29-1 and TRBJ2-3; TRBD2 matches 8 bases in the middle. CDR3 sequence: CSVEVEAGAPDTQYF. The DNA is as follows: TGCAGCGTTGAAGTCGAAGCGGGAGCCCCAGATACGCAGTATTTT.